The 20 T cell receptor beta chains below all came from one sample that was sequenced in a study of beta chain features in type 1 diabetes (dated by TCRdb to 2016 to 2019). Library preparation used the immunoSEQ multiplex PCR assay. The entire isolated RNA was reverse transcribed using the High Capacity cDNA Reverse Transcription Kit, and thus expressed TCRB transcripts were sequenced. What TCRdb holds here is the immuneACCESS table cut down to in-frame rearrangements. Part of the clones is not present; checked against another copy, under half of the missing clones reflect an unresolved V gene, and the others are unexplained. The sample table holds roughly 450,000 clones, of which about 15% were seen once. The ten largest account for roughly 0.04% of the sample. The specimen sequenced was naive CD4+ T cells from blood. Sample cell subset or site, as interpreted from the label and publication: true naive CD4+ T cells. These receptors originate from a man aged 30 to 39 in good health.

V and J are TRBV9 and TRBJ2-5, with no clear D. The CDR3 is made up of 14 amino acids. Germline CDR1 and CDR2: SGDLS and YYNGEE. V was shortened by 0 bases and J by 2 bases, with 8 bases between the two germline ends. The CDR3 here is CASSVGLSQETQYF. In DNA form, the CDR3 reads TGTGCCAGCAGCGTAGGACTTTCTCAAGAGACCCAGTACTTC.

This clone appeared many times. V is TRBV13 and J is TRBJ2-4; no clear D. Germline values: CDR1 PRHDT, CDR2 FYEKMQ (reference sequence). This CDR3 has 11 residues. Trimming removed 3 bases from V and 7 bases from J, with 4 bases in between. The CDR3 sequence is CASSFGNIQYF. Written as DNA, the CDR3 is TGTGCCAGCAGCTTTGGGAACATTCAGTACTTC.

A few counts support this clone. The chain carries TRBV29-1 and TRBJ1-4, with 9 bases identical to TRBD1. The ends lost 4 bases at V and 7 bases at J; junction bases unmatched: 4. CDR3 length: 13 residues. Per the germline V gene, CDR1 is SQVTM and CDR2 is ANQGSEA. CDR3 DNA: TGCAGCGTTGGAGGGACAGGGAGTGAAAAACTGTTTTTT. Translation: CSVGGTGSEKLFF.

This clone was counted between two and nine times. The genes are TRBV7-9 and TRBJ2-1, with 10 nucleotides matching TRBD1. The CDR3 covers 16 residues. Trimming took 6 bases from V and 1 from J; bases not matched to a gene: 6. Germline V gene data show CDR1 as SEHNR and CDR2 as FQNEAQ (reference sequence). The CDR3 DNA reads as TGTGCCAGCAGTGACCTGGGACAGGGGTCCTACAATGAGCAGTTCTTC. This translates into CASSDLGQGSYNEQFF.

The chain recombines TRBV18 with TRBJ1-2; D is possibly TRBD1 (5 bases). Germline V gives CDR1 KGHSH, CDR2 LQKENI. The V and J ends lost 1 base and 7 bases respectively, with 13 bases between them. The CDR3 totals 14 residues. The CDR3 loop is CASSPQTAQVGYTF. The CDR3 bases are TGTGCCAGCTCACCACAGACAGCGCAAGTTGGCTACACCTTC.

There are a few counts of this clone. The chain links TRBV2 to TRBJ1-2, with a tentative D call TRBD1 (6 bases). This CDR3 has 13 residues. Trimming took 6 bases from V and 2 from J, leaving 10 bases between them. Per the germline V gene, CDR1 is SNHLY and CDR2 is FYNNEI. This CDR3 is CASRDGQNYGYTF. In DNA form, the CDR3 reads TGTGCCAGCAGGGATGGACAGAACTATGGCTACACCTTC.

The genes are TRBV28 and TRBJ2-3; either TRBD1 or TRBD2 may supply D (5 bases each). This CDR3 contains 13 residues. Germline CDR1 and CDR2: MDHEN and SYDVKM. V lost 7 bases and J 1 base, leaving 9 bases between the germline ends. The CDR3 DNA reads TGTGCCAGCACCCCGGGGCGCACAGATACGCAGTATTTT. Translating gives CASTPGRTDTQYF.

V is TRBV30 and J is TRBJ1-5, with D unclear. V lost 0 bases and J lost 5, with 8 bases in between. Germline CDR1 reads GTSNPN; CDR2 reads SVGIG (reference sequence). The CDR3 is 13 amino acids. The CDR3 bases are TGTGCCTGGAGTGTACTGAAGGATCAGCCCCAGCATTTT. Protein product: CAWSVLKDQPQHF.

The V call is TRBV7-2, the J call TRBJ2-5; D perhaps matches TRBD1 (5 bases). V was shortened by 5 bases and J by 5 bases, with 18 bases between the two germline ends. Germline loops: CDR1 SGHTA, CDR2 FQGNSA. CDR3 length equals 15 residues. The CDR3 here is CASSRIWKGLETQYF. In nucleotides, the CDR3 is TGTGCCAGCAGCCGAATATGGAAGGGGCTCGAGACCCAGTACTTC.

This clone turned up a few times. In nucleotides, the CDR3 is TGCGCCAGCAGCCCCTCAGGGAGCTCCTATAATTCACCCCTCCACTTT. This sequence encodes CASSPSGSSYNSPLHF. V is TRBV4-3 and J is TRBJ1-6; maybe TRBD1 (5 bases). The CDR3 has 16 amino acids. V gave up 4 bases and J gave up 0 bases, with 10 bases separating them. Germline assignment: CDR1 LGHNA and CDR2 YSLEER.

The chain recombines TRBV5-1 with TRBJ2-3; 9 bases map to TRBD2. The CDR3 is 15 amino acids. Germline assignment: CDR1 SGHRS and CDR2 YFSETQ. J was trimmed by 4 bases and V by 2 bases; bases with no gene match: 5. The chain's CDR3 is CASSLGLAGPDTQYF. The CDR3 DNA sequence: TGCGCCAGCAGCTTAGGGCTAGCGGGGCCAGATACGCAGTATTTT. Full variable domain (outside the CDR3, taken from reference TRBV5-1 and TRBJ2-3): KAGVTQTPRYLIKTRGQQVTLSCSPISGHRSVSWYQQTPGQGLQFLFEYFSETQRNKGNFPGRFSGRQFSNSRSEMNVSTLELGDSALYLCASSLGLAGPDTQYFGPGTRLTVL.

This clone turned up a few times. V and J are TRBV4-2 and TRBJ2-1; D is undetermined. Per germline, CDR1 LGHNA and CDR2 YNFKEQ. The CDR3 spans 14 residues. V was clipped by 0 bases and J by 3 bases, with 6 bases between them. CDR3 in DNA: TGTGCCAGCAGCCAAGATGCCAGCTACAATGAGCAGTTCTTC. Its translation: CASSQDASYNEQFF.

This clone was counted only a few times. The chain couples TRBV15 to TRBJ1-6; possibly TRBD1 for D (5 bases). The germline gives CDR1 LNHNV, CDR2 YYDKDF (reference sequence). Trimming shortened V by 1 base and J by 0 bases, and 7 bases separated the two germline ends. The CDR3 extends over 16 amino acids. The CDR3 DNA is TGTGCCACCAGCAGAGGGGGGAGCTCCTATAATTCACCCCTCCACTTT. Its translation: CATSRGGSSYNSPLHF. Full variable domain (missing parts from reference TRBV15 and TRBJ1-6): DAMVIQNPRYQVTQFGKPVTLSCSQTLNHNVMYWYQQKSSQAPKLLFHYYDKDFNNEADTPDNFQSRRPNTSFCFLDIRSPGLGDTAMYLCATSRGGSSYNSPLHFGNGTRLTVT.

This clone was seen more than once but under ten times. The V call is TRBV7-9, the J call TRBJ2-1; 8 bases are a match to TRBD2. There are 14 residues in the CDR3. CDR1 is SEHNR, CDR2 FQNEAQ, per germline (reference sequence). Unmatched junction bases numbered 9, after V lost 6 bases and J lost 8 bases. This CDR3 reads CASSGSGTRDEQFF. CDR3 DNA sequence: TGTGCCAGCAGTGGTAGCGGGACTCGGGATGAGCAGTTCTTC.

This chain links TRBV19 with TRBJ2-1, with 8 bases fitting TRBD2. Per germline, CDR1 LNHDA and CDR2 SQIVND (reference sequence). The CDR3 contains 15 residues. The J segment lost 4 bases and the V segment lost 6 bases, leaving 8 bases of the junction unmatched. This CDR3 is CASRLSGTRYNEQFF. The CDR3, as DNA: TGTGCCAGTAGACTTAGCGGGACCCGTTACAATGAGCAGTTCTTC.

This clone occurred a few times. The rearrangement uses TRBV18 and TRBJ2-5; D remains unclear. The germline V and J ends were trimmed by 0 bases and 2 bases, with 13 bases remaining between them. The CDR3 sequence is 16 residues long. The germline gives CDR1 KGHSH, CDR2 LQKENI. CDR3 amino acids: CASSPPVWGPQETQYF. For the CDR3, the DNA is TGTGCCAGCTCACCACCTGTCTGGGGTCCTCAAGAGACCCAGTACTTC. The whole variable domain, remainder taken from reference TRBV18 and TRBJ2-5, is NAGVMQNPRHLVRRRGQEARLRCSPMKGHSHVYWYRQLPEEGLKFMVYLQKENIIDESGMPKERFSAEFPKEGPSILRIQQVVRGDSAAYFCASSPPVWGPQETQYFGPGTRLLVL.

This clone was counted only a few times. V usage is TRBV6-4 and J usage is TRBJ2-1; TRBD2 matches 10 bases. CDR1 and CDR2 from the germline V gene are MRHNA and SNTAGT. The junction had 8 bases not matched to a gene; V was cut back by 6 bases and J by 3 bases. This CDR3 has 16 residues. CDR3 region: CASRVSSGSSYNEQFF. The CDR3 nucleotides are TGTGCCAGCAGAGTCTCTAGCGGGAGTAGCTACAATGAGCAGTTCTTC.

The chain is built from TRBV13 and TRBJ1-1; a weak D match, TRBD1 (5 bases). The germline V gene encodes CDR1 PRHDT and CDR2 FYEKMQ (reference sequence). Trimming cost V 5 bases and J 2 bases, with 15 bases left between them. This CDR3 has 15 amino acids. DNA for the CDR3: TGTGCCAGCAGCCCGGAGATGACAGTTAACACTGAAGCTTTCTTT. Amino acid sequence: CASSPEMTVNTEAFF. The full variable domain, completed using reference TRBV13 and TRBJ1-1, is AAGVIQSPRHLIKEKRETATLKCYPIPRHDTVYWYQQGPGQDPQFLISFYEKMQSDKGSIPDRFSAQQFSDYHSELNMSSLELGDSALYFCASSPEMTVNTEAFFGQGTRLTVV.

This clone was observed a handful of times. This sequence joins TRBV7-2 and TRBJ2-7, with 7 positions matching TRBD2. The CDR3 spans 13 residues. Germline CDR1 and CDR2: SGHTA and FQGNSA. V lost 3 bases and J lost 3; bases outside the gene matches: 2. CDR3 protein: CASSFTGGYEQYV. As DNA, the CDR3 is TGTGCCAGCAGCTTTACGGGGGGCTACGAGCAGTACGTC.

J is TRBJ2-1 and V is TRBV30; unclear D gene. Between the trimmed V and J ends, which lost 2 bases and 8 bases, there was a span of 4 bases. This CDR3 region has 10 residues. Germline V CDR1 and CDR2: GTSNPN, SVGIG (reference sequence). The CDR3 sequence is CAWSQDEQFF. The CDR3 nucleotides are TGTGCCTGGAGTCAGGATGAGCAGTTCTTC.